These 15 T cell receptor beta chains were all obtained from the same sample, sequenced in a study of cytotoxic CD8 clonotypes in ibrutinib-treated CLL. The assay was immunoSEQ multiplex PCR, and TCRdb's table has in-frame clones only and misses some. The sample yields more than 110,000 clones, around 90% seen once. This sample comprised PBMCs, obtained after 12 months of ibrutinib treatment. The origin of the receptors is a human donor with chronic lymphocytic leukemia.

This clone was counted a few times. The chain has TRBV29-1 and TRBJ1-1, with D possibly being TRBD1 (5 bases). The CDR3 contains 11 residues. Germline V gene lookup returns CDR1 SQVTM and CDR2 ANQGSEA. As DNA, the CDR3 is TGCAGTGACAGTACCTGGGTTGAAGCTTTCTTT. Its protein is CSDSTWVEAFF.

V and J are TRBV7-9 and TRBJ2-7; D unclear. CDR1 and CDR2 from the germline V gene are SEHNR and FQNEAQ (reference sequence). The CDR3 loop spans 11 amino acids. V was pared by 3 bases and J by 6 bases, with 6 bases between. CDR3 protein: CASSFGFEQYF. In nucleotides, the CDR3 is TGTGCCAGCAGCTTCGGTTTCGAGCAGTACTTC.

CDR3 nucleotide sequence: TGCAGCGTTGGAGGATCGGGCGAGCAGTACTTC. Translated, it gives CSVGGSGEQYF. The chain carries TRBV29-1 and TRBJ2-7; D is unresolved. CDR1 is SQVTM and CDR2 is ANQGSEA in the germline V gene. Trimming shortened V by 4 bases and J by 6 bases, and 10 bases separated the two germline ends. This CDR3 has 11 amino acids.

The CDR3 region is CASRSLSSYNEQFF. CDR3 nucleotides: TGTGCCAGCAGGTCCCTATCCAGCTACAATGAGCAGTTCTTC. This sequence joins TRBV27 and TRBJ2-1; D is unclear. Germline loops: CDR1 MNHEY, CDR2 SMNVEV (reference sequence). The ends were cut back, 6 bases at V and 3 bases at J, with 12 bases in the middle. The CDR3 contains 14 residues.

Regarding this clone: Given a much more abundant clone one base away, this may be a read error. Other DNA sequences within the sample encode an identical CDR3. The chain uses TRBV10-3 and TRBJ2-7, with D possibly being TRBD2 (5 bases). The ends were cut back, 4 bases at V and 9 bases at J, with 13 bases in the middle. Per the germline V gene, CDR1 is ENHRY and CDR2 is SYGVKD. The CDR3 length is 12 residues. The CDR3 loop is CAISGAGGPQYF. The CDR3 DNA reads as TGTGCCATCAGTGGGGCGGGCGGGCCGCAGTACTTC.

The chain uses TRBV19 and TRBJ2-7; unclear D gene. The CDR3 is 13 amino acids. In germline, CDR1 is LNHDA, CDR2 SQIVND (reference sequence). The V end lost 4 bases, the J end lost 2 bases, and 9 bases lay between the germline ends. CDR3 residues: CASSTTETYEQYF. CDR3 bases: TGTGCCAGTAGTACGACTGAAACCTACGAGCAGTACTTC. Together with reference TRBV19 and TRBJ2-7, the CDR3 gives the full variable domain: DGGITQSPKYLFRKEGQNVTLSCEQNLNHDAMYWYRQDPGQGLRLIYYSQIVNDFQKGDIAEGYSVSREKKESFPLTVTSAQKNPTAFYLCASSTTETYEQYFGPGTRLTVT.

This chain connects TRBV18 to TRBJ2-7; possibly TRBD1 or TRBD2 for D (5 bases each). V lost 2 bases to trimming and J lost 4 bases, with 18 bases between them. The CDR3 runs 16 residues. CDR1 and CDR2 (germline): KGHSH, LQKENI. As DNA, the CDR3 is TGTGCCAGCTCACCAGGCCCGACGGGACCCGGGTACGAGCAGTACTTC. Amino acids: CASSPGPTGPGYEQYF. The full variable domain, completed using reference TRBV18 and TRBJ2-7, is NAGVMQNPRHLVRRRGQEARLRCSPMKGHSHVYWYRQLPEEGLKFMVYLQKENIIDESGMPKERFSAEFPKEGPSILRIQQVVRGDSAAYFCASSPGPTGPGYEQYFGPGTRLTVT.

The chain links TRBV7-2 to TRBJ1-1; no firm D call. CDR1 is SGHTA and CDR2 is FQGNSA in the germline V gene. This CDR3 has 14 amino acids. Trimming shortened V by 0 bases and J by 1 base, and 6 bases separated the two germline ends. Written as DNA, the CDR3 is TGTGCCAGCAGCTTAGCGCGGAAGAACACTGAAGCTTTCTTT. Its translation: CASSLARKNTEAFF.

The chain links TRBV7-9 to TRBJ2-5, with D perhaps matching TRBD1 (6 bases). The CDR3 loop spans 15 amino acids. V lost 2 bases and J 1 base, leaving 11 bases between the germline ends. CDR1 is SEHNR and CDR2 is FQNEAQ in the germline V gene (reference sequence). The CDR3 here is CASSLTRDTQETQYF. In DNA, the CDR3 is TGTGCCAGCAGCTTAACACGGGACACCCAAGAGACCCAGTACTTC. Full variable domain (remainder filled in from reference TRBV7-9 and TRBJ2-5): DTGVSQNPRHKITKRGQNVTFRCDPISEHNRLYWYRQTLGQGPEFLTYFQNEAQLEKSRLLSDRFSAERPKGSFSTLEIQRTEQGDSAMYLCASSLTRDTQETQYFGPGTRLLVL.

The chain carries TRBV19 and TRBJ1-1; possible D gene TRBD1, 5 bases. V lost 7 bases, J lost 3 bases, and 15 bases lay in between. The CDR3 runs to 14 residues. CDR1 is LNHDA, CDR2 SQIVND, per germline (reference sequence). The CDR3 loop is CASKPTAMDTEAFF. CDR3 DNA sequence: TGTGCCAGTAAACCGACAGCCATGGACACTGAAGCTTTCTTT.

The gene calls are TRBV7-9 and TRBJ2-7; TRBD1 might be the D (6 bases). Germline assignment: CDR1 SEHNR and CDR2 FQNEAQ (reference sequence). V was cut by 5 bases and J by 1 base, with 15 bases left in between. The CDR3 has 15 residues. The CDR3 region is CASSTTGFRSYEQYF. The CDR3, as DNA: TGTGCCAGCAGCACCACAGGGTTTAGATCCTACGAGCAGTACTTC.

The chain has TRBV7-9 and TRBJ2-5; no reliable D call. The V and J ends lost 2 bases and 5 bases respectively, with 12 bases between them. The germline CDR1 and CDR2 sequences are SEHNR and FQNEAQ (reference sequence). The CDR3 extends over 14 amino acids. This chain's CDR3 is CASSLSSINETQYF. In DNA, the CDR3 is TGTGCCAGCAGCTTAAGTTCTATCAATGAGACCCAGTACTTC.

The chain combines TRBV7-9 with TRBJ2-1; 9 bases are shared with TRBD2. The germline V gene encodes CDR1 SEHNR and CDR2 FQNEAQ (reference sequence). The CDR3 has 16 residues. V dropped 4 bases and J dropped 8; count of bases not matched to a gene: 12. The chain's CDR3 is CASSSLREGPPHEQFF. The DNA for the CDR3 is TGTGCCAGCAGCTCCCTGCGGGAGGGCCCCCCCCATGAGCAGTTCTTC.

The gene calls are TRBV27 and TRBJ2-7; D possibly uses TRBD1 or TRBD2 (6 bases each). The CDR3 extends over 16 amino acids. The V end was cut by 1 base, the J end by 0 bases, with 13 bases between. From germline, CDR1 is MNHEY and CDR2 SMNVEV (reference sequence). The CDR3 region has the DNA TGTGCCAGCAGTTTATATACGGGGGCTGACTCCTACGAGCAGTACTTC. Amino acids: CASSLYTGADSYEQYF.

The chain links TRBV25-1 to TRBJ2-2; 8 nucleotides line up with TRBD2. From germline, CDR1 is MGHDK and CDR2 SYGVNS. Trimming at V came to 1 base and at J to 6 bases, leaving 10 bases not matched to a gene. The CDR3 spans 17 residues. CDR3 bases: TGTGCCAGCAGTGAATCTAAGGTGACTAGCGACGCCGGGGAGCTGTTTTTT. Amino acid sequence: CASSESKVTSDAGELFF.